Listed below are T cell receptor beta chains from one sample, sequenced in a study of cytomegalovirus exposure and HLA in healthy donors. The protocol was immunoSEQ multiplex PCR, while the TCRdb copy is restricted to in-frame clones and leaves out a portion. The sample has 50,000 to 70,000 clones; the top ten hold less than 4.5%. Sequencing was carried out using PBMCs. The receptors were gathered from a woman between 18 and 30 years old in good health and CMV-seronegative. Both conserved end residues are part of each CDR3. The order of the fields is J gene, D gene, V gene, CDR3 protein, CDR3 DNA. A D gene is named only where the DNA matches it firmly.

J: TRBJ2-1
D: TRBD1
V: TRBV6-5
CDR3: CASSPTGDDNEQFF
DNA: TGTGCCAGCAGTCCGACAGGGGACGACAATGAGCAGTTCTTC

J: TRBJ1-5
D: TRBD1
V: TRBV28
CDR3: CASRPGQGVNQPQHF
DNA: TGTGCCAGCAGGCCGGGACAGGGAGTCAATCAGCCCCAGCATTTT

J: TRBJ2-7
D: NA
V: TRBV25-1
CDR3: CASSESPVWSYEQYF
DNA: TGTGCCAGCAGTGAATCTCCGGTCTGGTCCTACGAGCAGTACTTC

J: TRBJ2-3
D: TRBD1
V: TRBV5-1
CDR3: CASSLTGGSEYF
DNA: TGCGCCAGCAGCTTAACAGGGGGCTCGGAGTATTTT

J: TRBJ1-4
D: NA
V: TRBV18
CDR3: CASSVGGSTEKLFF
DNA: TGTGCCAGCTCGGTAGGGGGATCAACTGAAAAACTGTTTTTT

J: TRBJ2-1
D: TRBD2
V: TRBV6-5
CDR3: CASSYSPGLAEQFF
DNA: TGTGCCAGCAGTTACTCCCCCGGACTAGCGGAGCAGTTCTTC

J: TRBJ2-5
D: NA
V: TRBV7-9
CDR3: CASSQPRDTQYF
DNA: TGTGCCAGCAGCCAACCCCGGGATACCCAGTACTTC

J: TRBJ1-2
D: TRBD1
V: TRBV6-1
CDR3: CASRAQGQFLAGYTF
DNA: TGTGCCAGCAGAGCACAGGGACAGTTCCTTGCTGGCTACACCTTC

J: TRBJ2-5
D: TRBD2
V: TRBV5-1
CDR3: CASSPGGGSETQYF
DNA: TGCGCCAGCAGCCCCGGCGGGGGTTCAGAGACCCAGTACTTC

J: TRBJ1-1
D: TRBD1
V: TRBV6-1
CDR3: CASSHRGRDTEAFF
DNA: TGTGCCAGCAGTCACAGGGGGAGAGACACTGAAGCTTTCTTT

J: TRBJ1-3
D: NA
V: TRBV6-1
CDR3: CASSEMGSSGNTIYF
DNA: TGTGCCAGCAGTGAAATGGGGAGCTCTGGAAACACCATATATTTT

J: TRBJ2-2
D: TRBD1
V: TRBV30
CDR3: CAWSKQGATGELFF
DNA: TGTGCCTGGAGTAAACAGGGGGCAACCGGGGAGCTGTTTTTT

J: TRBJ2-5
D: TRBD2
V: TRBV19
CDR3: CASSRGGQETQYF
DNA: TGTGCCAGTAGTAGGGGGGGACAAGAGACCCAGTACTTC

J: TRBJ1-1
D: TRBD1
V: TRBV30
CDR3: CAWSLTGGDTEAFF
DNA: TGTGCCTGGAGTTTGACAGGGGGAGACACTGAAGCTTTCTTT

J: TRBJ1-2
D: NA
V: TRBV6-5
CDR3: CASSSTGNYGYTF
DNA: TGTGCCAGCAGTTCTACAGGGAACTATGGCTACACCTTC

J: TRBJ2-1
D: TRBD1
V: TRBV6-1
CDR3: CASSGRGDRVNEQFF
DNA: TGTGCCAGCAGTGGAAGGGGGGACAGGGTTAATGAGCAGTTCTTC

J: TRBJ2-1
D: NA
V: TRBV2
CDR3: CASTLSGDEQFF
DNA: TGTGCCAGCACCCTTTCGGGAGATGAGCAGTTCTTC

J: TRBJ2-7
D: NA
V: TRBV4-1
CDR3: CASSLHPAALGVYEQYF
DNA: TGCGCCAGCAGCCTACATCCTGCGGCCTTAGGGGTCTACGAGCAGTACTTC

J: TRBJ2-2
D: TRBD2
V: TRBV29-1
CDR3: CSVPSPSGSFSGELFF
DNA: TGCAGCGTCCCTTCTCCTAGCGGGAGTTTCTCCGGGGAGCTGTTTTTT

J: TRBJ2-3
D: TRBD2
V: TRBV19
CDR3: CASSIMGGSTSGGVRDTQYF
DNA: TGTGCCAGTAGTATTATGGGGGGTTCGACTAGCGGGGGGGTCCGGGATACGCAGTATTTT

J: TRBJ1-2
D: NA
V: TRBV6-6
CDR3: CASLGDWQRDYGYTF
DNA: TGTGCCAGCTTGGGAGATTGGCAACGCGACTATGGCTACACCTTC

J: TRBJ1-2
D: TRBD1
V: TRBV7-9
CDR3: CASSLGQGSEVSGYTF
DNA: TGTGCCAGCAGCTTAGGACAGGGTAGTGAAGTAAGCGGCTACACCTTC

J: TRBJ1-1
D: TRBD1
V: TRBV9
CDR3: CASSGRDRIDTEAFF
DNA: TGTGCCAGCAGCGGCCGGGACAGGATTGACACTGAAGCTTTCTTT

J: TRBJ1-5
D: NA
V: TRBV9
CDR3: CASSVGSGLNQPQHF
DNA: TGTGCCAGCAGCGTAGGGTCGGGTCTCAATCAGCCCCAGCATTTT

J: TRBJ2-1
D: TRBD2
V: TRBV5-1
CDR3: CASSLVAGGPVNEQFF
DNA: TGCGCCAGCAGCTTGGTCGCGGGGGGGCCTGTTAATGAGCAGTTCTTC

J: TRBJ1-5
D: TRBD1
V: TRBV2
CDR3: CASSPLGQGTYSNQPQHF
DNA: TGTGCCAGCAGTCCACTTGGACAGGGGACGTATAGCAATCAGCCCCAGCATTTT

J: TRBJ1-4
D: NA
V: TRBV9
CDR3: CASSVSGRKTNEKLFF
DNA: TGTGCCAGCAGCGTATCAGGGCGGAAAACTAATGAAAAACTGTTTTTT

J: TRBJ1-6
D: TRBD1
V: TRBV18
CDR3: CASSSGTGPSNSPLHF
DNA: TGTGCCAGCTCCTCCGGGACAGGGCCGTCTAATTCACCCCTCCACTTT

J: TRBJ1-1
D: TRBD1
V: TRBV2
CDR3: CASREDRGFGTEAFF
DNA: TGTGCCAGCAGGGAGGACAGGGGTTTCGGCACTGAAGCTTTCTTT